This T cell receptor (beta chain) was found in a study of Ad26.COV2.S vaccination and SARS-CoV-2 variants. Background on the study: Participants got Ad26.COV2.S intramuscularly, once or twice 56 days apart.

Points on this clone: What it binds is unknown.

The germline gives CDR1 SQVTM, CDR2 ANQGSEA. The CDR3 length is 18 residues. V trimming: 7 bases; J trimming: 6 bases; junction bases outside the gene matches: 18. TCRdb keeps only in-frame clones here, not all; method: immunoSEQ multiplex PCR. Here the sample spans 350,000 to 500,000 clones, less than 95% being singletons. Described treatment: 15 to 20 received Ad26.COV2.S at low or high dose, single or two shots; a few received placebo; per-sample allocation not given. Vaccine and placebo recipients were sampled on day 63 after the first injection. Study-wide findings and caveats: Breadth measured for non-spike TCRs was similar across vaccine and placebo recipients.

The chain links TRBV29-1 to TRBJ2-3, with 14 nucleotides matching TRBD2. This specimen was peripheral blood, taken in a trial of Ad26.COV2.S vaccine versus placebo. This TCR derives from a person between 18 and 65 years old who received the Ad26.COV2.S COVID-19 vaccine or a placebo. The CDR3 region is CSADPPGLAGAYGDTQYF. The CDR3 DNA follows: TGCAGCGCCGATCCCCCGGGACTAGCGGGAGCGTATGGGGATACGCAGTATTTT.